Each of the 2 T cell receptor beta chains below was sequenced from the same sample in a study of T cells after yellow fever vaccination. TCRdb re-derived calls from the 5' RACE reads in MiXCR, one entry per CDR3 protein. The top ten hold about 16% of the sample, which has 450,000 to 550,000 distinct CDR3 sequences, roughly a fifth seen once. Sequenced here: PBMCs, sampled more than 20 days after the first yellow fever vaccination. The receptors stem from a man aged 18 to 30 who received the YFV17D yellow fever vaccine.

The J gene is TRBJ2-2, the V gene TRBV7-9, with 7 bases fitting TRBD2. There are 15 residues in the CDR3. CDR1 is SEHNR and CDR2 is FQNEAQ in the germline V gene (reference sequence). V was pared by 0 bases and J by 8 bases, with 6 bases of the junction left unmatched. CDR3 loop: CASSLAGLGQGELFF. CDR3 bases: TGTGCCAGCAGCTTAGCAGGACTAGGGCAAGGGGAGCTGTTTTTT.

The rearrangement uses TRBV7-6 and TRBJ2-1; D possibly uses TRBD1 or TRBD2 (5 bases each). The V gene's germline CDR1 is SGHVS and CDR2 FNYEAQ. This CDR3 has 14 residues. V dropped 5 bases and J dropped 8 bases, with 16 bases sitting between them. CDR3 loop: CASSPRWGRDEQFF. In DNA, the CDR3 is TGTGCCAGCAGCCCACGATGGGGACGGGATGAGCAGTTCTTC.